These T cell receptor beta chains were read from a single sample in a study of T-cell reconstitution after alpha-beta-depleted transplantation in children. TCRdb passed the PCR reads through MiXCR, listing each CDR3 protein once. The data contain 150,000 to 200,000 distinct CDR3 sequences, 6% to 7% of them singletons. Sample: PBMCs from the stem cell graft donor, taken from the stem cell graft. The receptors come from a human donor who donated a stem cell graft to a child with Wiskott-Aldrich syndrome. Both conserved end residues are part of each CDR3. The order of the fields is J gene, D gene, V gene, clone size, CDR3 DNA, CDR3 protein. The D gene is left open where the match is weak. Expanded clones get a size class; other rows say once, few or many, or leave the size out.

J: TRBJ2-7; D: TRBD1; V: TRBV5-1; size: many; DNA: TGCGCCAGCAGCCCGGACAGGTTAGGCGAGCAGTACTTC; CDR3: CASSPDRLGEQYF
J: TRBJ1-5; D: TRBD1; V: TRBV27; size: .; DNA: TGTGCCAGCAGCCGACGGCAGGGGGAATATAGCAATCAGCCCCAGCATTTT; CDR3: CASSRRQGEYSNQPQHF
J: TRBJ2-1; D: .; V: TRBV15; size: many; DNA: TGTGCCACCAGTCTCGGGGGGCCCGACGCTTATGAGCAGTTCTTC; CDR3: CATSLGGPDAYEQFF
J: TRBJ2-3; D: .; V: TRBV4-3; size: many; DNA: TGCGCCAGCAGCCAAGAAGTGTCGGTCGGAGATACGCAGTATTTT; CDR3: CASSQEVSVGDTQYF
J: TRBJ2-2; D: TRBD1; V: TRBV18; size: few; DNA: TGTGCCAGCTCACCACCGATCGACAGGGTTAGAGCCGGGGAGCTGTTTTTT; CDR3: CASSPPIDRVRAGELFF
J: TRBJ2-3; D: TRBD2; V: TRBV12-3/TRBV12-4; size: many; DNA: TGTGCCAGCAGGGGACTAAAGTACACAGATACGCAGTATTTT; CDR3: CASRGLKYTDTQYF
J: TRBJ2-5; D: .; V: TRBV20-1; size: many; DNA: TGCAGTGCTAGAAAGCAAGGGACCGGTCCTCTGAGGGAGACCCAGTACTTC; CDR3: CSARKQGTGPLRETQYF
J: TRBJ2-5; D: .; V: TRBV6-6; size: .; DNA: TGTGCCAGCAGACCACAGCAAGAGACCCAGTACTTC; CDR3: CASRPQQETQYF
J: TRBJ1-2; D: .; V: TRBV7-9; size: many; DNA: TGTGCCAGCAGCTTAGTTGCACCAAACTATGGCTACACCTTC; CDR3: CASSLVAPNYGYTF
J: TRBJ2-1; D: .; V: TRBV12-3/TRBV12-4; size: many; DNA: TGTGCCAGCAGTTTAGGTACGAGCGGGACCCAGGGGGGCAATGAGCAGTTCTTC; CDR3: CASSLGTSGTQGGNEQFF
J: TRBJ1-3; D: .; V: TRBV5-1; size: .; DNA: TGCGCCAGCAGCGTGGACTTGGGAAACACCATATATTTT; CDR3: CASSVDLGNTIYF
J: TRBJ2-1; D: .; V: TRBV5-1; size: many; DNA: TGCGCCAGCAGCGCCTCTAGCGACAAGTACAATGAGCAGTTCTTC; CDR3: CASSASSDKYNEQFF
J: TRBJ2-5; D: TRBD1; V: TRBV12-3/TRBV12-4; size: many; DNA: TGTGCCAGCAGTCGGGACAGGGGACGGGAGACCCAGTACTTC; CDR3: CASSRDRGRETQYF
J: TRBJ1-6; D: .; V: TRBV7-8; size: .; DNA: TGTGCCAGCAGCTTAGCGGGGGACTCGAGGAGCTCCTATAATTCACCCCTCCACTTT; CDR3: CASSLAGDSRSSYNSPLHF
J: TRBJ1-2; D: TRBD1; V: TRBV5-5; size: many; DNA: TGTGCCAGCAGCTTGGAGGGACAGGGCGACTACACCTTC; CDR3: CASSLEGQGDYTF
J: TRBJ1-2; D: TRBD1; V: TRBV20-1; size: many; DNA: TGCAGTGCTTCCCGACAGGGGGTTAACTATGGCTACACCTTC; CDR3: CSASRQGVNYGYTF
J: TRBJ1-5; D: .; V: TRBV5-1; size: .; DNA: TGCGCCAGCAGCCCGACTTATCTGGTAGAGCCCCAGCATTTT; CDR3: CASSPTYLVEPQHF
J: TRBJ1-1; D: .; V: TRBV7-6; size: many; DNA: TGTGCCAGCAGCTTAGAGGCGGGGTTGAACACTGAAGCTTTCTTT; CDR3: CASSLEAGLNTEAFF
J: TRBJ2-7; D: .; V: TRBV27; size: many; DNA: TGTGCCAGCAGTTTATCGACAGGCTACGAGCAGTACTTC; CDR3: CASSLSTGYEQYF
J: TRBJ1-1; D: .; V: TRBV28; size: many; DNA: TGTGCCAGCAGGGACTGGACGGTCACTGAAGCTTTCTTT; CDR3: CASRDWTVTEAFF
J: TRBJ2-2; D: .; V: TRBV19; size: many; DNA: TGTGCCAGTAGCAAGTACCCGGAGCTGTTTTTT; CDR3: CASSKYPELFF
J: TRBJ1-1; D: .; V: TRBV12-3/TRBV12-4; size: many; DNA: TGTGCCAGCAGTTTGTACGCGAACACTGAAGCTTTCTTT; CDR3: CASSLYANTEAFF
J: TRBJ1-2; D: .; V: TRBV12-3/TRBV12-4; size: many; DNA: TGTGCCAGCAGGCCGCGGACGCCCATCGACTATGGCTACACCTTC; CDR3: CASRPRTPIDYGYTF
J: TRBJ2-7; D: TRBD1; V: TRBV29-1; size: many; DNA: TGCAGCGTGGCGACAGGGATCTCCTACGAGCAGTACTTC; CDR3: CSVATGISYEQYF
J: TRBJ2-3; D: .; V: TRBV20-1; size: many; DNA: TGCAGTGCTAGAAGCACAGATACGCAGTATTTT; CDR3: CSARSTDTQYF
J: TRBJ2-7; D: .; V: TRBV19; size: few; DNA: TGTGCCAGTAGTATAAAGGTGGGGGACTCCTACGAGCAGTACTTC; CDR3: CASSIKVGDSYEQYF
J: TRBJ1-1; D: .; V: TRBV20-1; size: many; DNA: TGCAGTGTCATCCGAAGGGCCACACTGAACACTGAAGCTTTCTTT; CDR3: CSVIRRATLNTEAFF
J: TRBJ2-1; D: .; V: TRBV6-5; size: many; DNA: TGTGCCAGCAGTTATTACGGTGAACACGGGTATGAGCACTTCTTC; CDR3: CASSYYGEHGYEHFF
J: TRBJ2-1; D: TRBD2; V: TRBV7-2; size: many; DNA: TGTGCCAGCAGTTATAGCCGGACTAGCGGGAGCTCCTACAATGAGCAGTTCTTC; CDR3: CASSYSRTSGSSYNEQFF
J: TRBJ1-1; D: .; V: TRBV7-2; size: many; DNA: TGTGCCAGCAGCTTAATGGCAGGCTTGAACACTGAAGCTTTCTTT; CDR3: CASSLMAGLNTEAFF
J: TRBJ2-3; D: .; V: TRBV7-3; size: .; DNA: TGTGCCAGCAGCTTAAAGGGTACGGGCGCTAGCACAGATACGCAGTATTTT; CDR3: CASSLKGTGASTDTQYF
J: TRBJ2-3; D: .; V: TRBV6-1; size: many; DNA: TGTGCCAGCAATGGTGCAGGGACCCCAGATACGCAGTATTTT; CDR3: CASNGAGTPDTQYF
J: TRBJ2-1; D: TRBD1; V: TRBV24-1; size: many; DNA: TGTGCCACCAGTGATCCGACAGGGGAAGTGGACAATGAGCAGTTCTTC; CDR3: CATSDPTGEVDNEQFF
J: TRBJ2-2; D: .; V: TRBV2; size: few; DNA: TGTACCTTCTGTTCACACGACGCAGTGGTAACGAACACCGGGGAGCTGTTTTTT; CDR3: CTFCSHDAVVTNTGELFF
J: TRBJ2-1; D: .; V: TRBV20-1; size: .; DNA: TGCTGTGCTAGAGATAAGCGGGTGACGGGGAATGAGCAGTTCTTC; CDR3: CCARDKRVTGNEQFF